These T cell receptor beta chains were read from a single sample in a study of T cells in Graves' hyperthyroidism and ophthalmopathy. TCRdb re-called the multiplex PCR reads with MiXCR, one entry per CDR3 protein. The sample has 550,000 to 850,000 distinct CDR3 sequences; 18% are singletons. Specimen: blood. The receptors were gathered from a woman in her forties or fifties with Graves' hyperthyroidism that later progressed to Graves' ophthalmopathy. Both conserved end residues are part of each CDR3. The order of the fields is clone size, V gene, D gene, J gene, CDR3 DNA, CDR3 protein. The D gene is left open where the match is weak. Not all rows give a size; the values are once, few, many and, for expanded clones, a class.

-	TRBV19	-	TRBJ1-1	TGTGCCAGTAACCTTCAGGGCCTGAACACTGAAGCTTTCTTT	CASNLQGLNTEAFF
many	TRBV5-1	-	TRBJ2-3	TGCGCCAGCAGCACTGTAGGCACAGATACGCAGTATTTT	CASSTVGTDTQYF
few	TRBV7-8	-	TRBJ1-6	TGTGCCAGCAGCTTAGCGGATGGACTTAGCTCCTATAATTCACCCCTCCACTTT	CASSLADGLSSYNSPLHF
many	TRBV10-2	TRBD1	TRBJ2-7	TGCGCCAGCAGCCCAGACAGGGGGCTGTCCTACGAGCAGTACTTC	CASSPDRGLSYEQYF
many	TRBV2	TRBD2	TRBJ2-5	TGTGCCAGCAGTGACCCTCGGACTAGCGGGGGGTTGATAGAGACCCAGTACTTC	CASSDPRTSGGLIETQYF
-	TRBV27	TRBD2	TRBJ2-4	TGTGCCAGCAGTTTGTGGGGGGGGGCCAAAAACATTCAGTACTTC	CASSLWGGAKNIQYF
many	TRBV2	TRBD1	TRBJ1-4	TGTGCCAGCAGCGCCGGACAGGGCGGAGGAAAACTGTTTTTT	CASSAGQGGGKLFF
-	TRBV6-5	TRBD1	TRBJ2-7	TGTGCCAGCAGTTTTCCGGGACAGGGAGAGCCCTACGAGCAGTACTTC	CASSFPGQGEPYEQYF
few	TRBV11-2	TRBD1	TRBJ1-6	TGTGCCAGCAGCTTATCTACCGGGACAGATAATTCACCCCTCCACTTT	CASSLSTGTDNSPLHF
few	TRBV6-1	-	TRBJ2-7	TGTGCCAGCAGTCGGACGGATACCTACGAGCAGTACTTC	CASSRTDTYEQYF
-	TRBV24-1	TRBD2	TRBJ2-1	TGTGCCACCAGCTCACTAGCGGGGGGGACTCACAATGAGCAGTTCTTC	CATSSLAGGTHNEQFF
few	TRBV5-1	-	TRBJ1-1	TGCGCCAGCAGCTTGGTGCAGGGTGGGGCTGAAGCTTTCTTT	CASSLVQGGAEAFF
-	TRBV5-1	TRBD1	TRBJ1-6	TGCGCCAGCAGTCCGGGACAGTCCGCATCCTATAATTCACCCCTCCACTTT	CASSPGQSASYNSPLHF
-	TRBV30	-	TRBJ1-2	TGTGCCTGGACCCGAAGGGGAGGGGGAAACGGCTACACCTTC	CAWTRRGGGNGYTF
few	TRBV12-3/TRBV12-4	TRBD1	TRBJ2-2	TGTGCCAGCAGTTTCGGAATGAATAACAGGGGCCCCACCGGGGAGCTGTTTTTT	CASSFGMNNRGPTGELFF
-	TRBV6-1	-	TRBJ1-2	TGTGCCAGCACACCACAGAGGGGGGAGAACTATGGCTACACCTTC	CASTPQRGENYGYTF
-	TRBV29-1	TRBD1	TRBJ2-1	TGCAGCGTTGAAGACTGGACAGGGGTGGAGGAGCAGTTCTTC	CSVEDWTGVEEQFF
many	TRBV2	-	TRBJ2-1	TGTGCCAACTCCGGGACGGATCCCTACAATGAGCAGTTCTTC	CANSGTDPYNEQFF
few	TRBV28	-	TRBJ1-2	TGTGCCAGCACCCTTCAAGGTCCTAACTATGGCTACACCTTC	CASTLQGPNYGYTF
many	TRBV12-3/TRBV12-4	-	TRBJ1-1	TGTGCCAGCAGTTCCCCGCAGGGGACCATGAACACTGAAGCTTTCTTT	CASSSPQGTMNTEAFF
many	TRBV24-1	-	TRBJ1-2	TGTGCCACCAGTCGCGGGGCCCCGGGCTATGGCTACACCTTC	CATSRGAPGYGYTF
many	TRBV5-1	-	TRBJ1-6	TGCGCCAGCAGTCTTGTGGGTACAGAGAATTCACCCCTCCACTTT	CASSLVGTENSPLHF
-	TRBV30	-	TRBJ1-5	TGTGCCTGGAGTGAAGGGCTCAAGGAGCAGCCCCAGCATTTT	CAWSEGLKEQPQHF
few	TRBV12-3/TRBV12-4	TRBD1	TRBJ1-2	TGTGCCAGCAGACAGGGGGTTGGCTACACCTTC	CASRQGVGYTF
many	TRBV7-9	-	TRBJ2-5	TGTGCCAGCAGCTTCTCCTCCAACCAAGAGACCCAGTACTTC	CASSFSSNQETQYF
few	TRBV6-1	-	TRBJ2-7	TGTGCCAGCAGTGTAGGAAGGGCAACCTCCTACGAGCAGTACTTC	CASSVGRATSYEQYF